A selection of T cell receptor beta chains follows, all from one sample in a study of technical replicates of blood from a handful of donors. Profiled with immunoSEQ multiplex PCR; TCRdb holds only in-frame clones, not every one. The sample consists of approximately 60,000 clones, roughly 86% of them appearing once. Sequenced sample: PBMCs. The source of these receptors is a human donor in good health. Some clones in this sample may be carry-over from other donors' samples. The CDR3 runs from the conserved cysteine through the conserved F or W. Each record gives: V gene, J gene, clone size, D gene, CDR3 protein, CDR3 DNA. The D gene is left open where the match is weak. The listing skips clone size in some rows; elsewhere it reads once, few, many or a size class.

V gene: TRBV7-2; J gene: TRBJ2-1; clone size: -; D gene: TRBD2; CDR3 protein: CASSSPSGGAANEQFF; CDR3 DNA: TGTGCCAGCAGCTCACCTAGCGGGGGGGCCGCGAATGAGCAGTTCTTC
V gene: TRBV15; J gene: TRBJ1-1; clone size: -; D gene: -; CDR3 protein: CATTSGGGRRTEAFF; CDR3 DNA: TGTGCCACCACCAGCGGCGGGGGAAGGAGAACTGAAGCTTTCTTT
V gene: TRBV15; J gene: TRBJ1-2; clone size: -; D gene: -; CDR3 protein: CATSRGTNYGYTF; CDR3 DNA: TGTGCCACCAGCAGAGGTACTAACTATGGCTACACCTTC
V gene: TRBV7-8; J gene: TRBJ2-3; clone size: -; D gene: TRBD2; CDR3 protein: CASSPFPGGIDTQYF; CDR3 DNA: TGTGCCAGCAGCCCCTTTCCGGGAGGGATAGATACGCAGTATTTT
V gene: TRBV7-8; J gene: TRBJ2-1; clone size: -; D gene: -; CDR3 protein: CASSLAGASNEQFF; CDR3 DNA: TGTGCCAGCAGCTTAGCGGGAGCCTCCAATGAGCAGTTCTTC
V gene: TRBV27; J gene: TRBJ1-6; clone size: once; D gene: TRBD1; CDR3 protein: CASSLRGGWSSPLHF; CDR3 DNA: TGTGCCAGCAGCCTACGAGGGGGCTGGAGTTCACCCCTCCACTTT
V gene: TRBV27; J gene: TRBJ1-2; clone size: -; D gene: TRBD1; CDR3 protein: CASSPRRGEAGYTF; CDR3 DNA: TGTGCCAGCAGTCCCCGCAGGGGGGAGGCTGGCTACACCTTC
V gene: TRBV30; J gene: TRBJ2-5; clone size: -; D gene: TRBD2; CDR3 protein: CAGETSGVQETQYF; CDR3 DNA: TGTGCCGGGGAGACTAGCGGGGTTCAAGAGACCCAGTACTTC
V gene: TRBV5-6; J gene: TRBJ1-3; clone size: -; D gene: -; CDR3 protein: CASSLGGQNTIYF; CDR3 DNA: TGTGCCAGCAGCTTGGGGGGGCAAAACACCATATATTTT
V gene: TRBV7-3; J gene: TRBJ2-2; clone size: -; D gene: TRBD2; CDR3 protein: CASTSGGNTGELFF; CDR3 DNA: TGTGCCAGCACCTCGGGGGGGAACACCGGGGAGCTGTTTTTT
V gene: TRBV29-1; J gene: TRBJ2-3; clone size: -; D gene: -; CDR3 protein: CSVKVTGLRADTQYF; CDR3 DNA: TGCAGCGTTAAAGTTACGGGACTTAGGGCAGATACGCAGTATTTT
V gene: TRBV9; J gene: TRBJ2-3; clone size: -; D gene: TRBD2; CDR3 protein: CASSVVAGDTDTQYF; CDR3 DNA: TGTGCCAGCAGCGTAGTGGCGGGAGACACAGATACGCAGTATTTT
V gene: TRBV4-3; J gene: TRBJ2-6; clone size: -; D gene: -; CDR3 protein: CASSRFRGSGANVLTF; CDR3 DNA: TGCGCCAGCAGCCGCTTCAGGGGCTCTGGGGCCAACGTCCTGACTTTC
V gene: TRBV5-1; J gene: TRBJ2-3; clone size: -; D gene: TRBD2; CDR3 protein: CASSAGLDLDTQYF; CDR3 DNA: TGCGCCAGCAGCGCCGGACTAGATTTAGATACGCAGTATTTT
V gene: TRBV2; J gene: TRBJ2-1; clone size: -; D gene: TRBD2; CDR3 protein: CASSEVPSGNEQFF; CDR3 DNA: TGTGCCAGCAGTGAAGTCCCTAGCGGTAATGAGCAGTTCTTC
V gene: TRBV12-5; J gene: TRBJ2-3; clone size: -; D gene: TRBD2; CDR3 protein: CASGRTSGGKDTQYF; CDR3 DNA: TGTGCTAGTGGCCGGACTAGCGGGGGGAAAGATACGCAGTATTTT
V gene: TRBV4-2; J gene: TRBJ2-5; clone size: -; D gene: -; CDR3 protein: CASSPGGQETQYF; CDR3 DNA: TGTGCCAGCAGCCCCGGGGGCCAAGAGACCCAGTACTTC
V gene: TRBV5-1; J gene: TRBJ2-3; clone size: -; D gene: -; CDR3 protein: CASSLVGAEDTQYF; CDR3 DNA: TGCGCCAGCAGCTTGGTAGGGGCTGAAGATACGCAGTATTTT
V gene: TRBV9; J gene: TRBJ1-1; clone size: -; D gene: TRBD1; CDR3 protein: CASSEGRGKAEAFF; CDR3 DNA: TGTGCCAGCAGCGAGGGCAGGGGGAAGGCTGAAGCTTTCTTT
V gene: TRBV5-1; J gene: TRBJ2-5; clone size: -; D gene: TRBD1; CDR3 protein: CASSLGQGRETQYF; CDR3 DNA: TGCGCCAGCAGCCTAGGACAGGGGAGAGAGACCCAGTACTTC
V gene: TRBV7-9; J gene: TRBJ2-2; clone size: -; D gene: TRBD1; CDR3 protein: CASSIGTGNTGELFF; CDR3 DNA: TGTGCCAGCAGCATAGGGACAGGGAACACCGGGGAGCTGTTTTTT
V gene: TRBV13; J gene: TRBJ2-7; clone size: -; D gene: TRBD2; CDR3 protein: CASSSSGRTYEQYF; CDR3 DNA: TGTGCCAGCAGCAGTAGCGGGAGGACCTACGAGCAGTACTTC
V gene: TRBV6-5; J gene: TRBJ1-2; clone size: -; D gene: TRBD1; CDR3 protein: CASRFTGEFNGYTF; CDR3 DNA: TGTGCCAGCAGGTTTACAGGGGAATTCAATGGCTACACCTTC
V gene: TRBV5-4; J gene: TRBJ2-1; clone size: once; D gene: TRBD1; CDR3 protein: CASSNAGGFINEQFF; CDR3 DNA: TGTGCCAGCAGCAACGCAGGGGGCTTCATTAATGAGCAGTTCTTC
V gene: TRBV10-2; J gene: TRBJ1-6; clone size: -; D gene: TRBD1; CDR3 protein: CASSSTGGNSPLHF; CDR3 DNA: TGCGCCAGCAGTTCGACAGGGGGGAATTCACCCCTCCACTTT
V gene: TRBV29-1; J gene: TRBJ1-2; clone size: -; D gene: TRBD1; CDR3 protein: CSAITGAYGYTF; CDR3 DNA: TGCAGCGCTATAACAGGGGCCTATGGCTACACCTTC
V gene: TRBV18; J gene: TRBJ2-2; clone size: -; D gene: -; CDR3 protein: CASSPSQNTGELFF; CDR3 DNA: TGTGCCAGCTCACCCTCACAGAACACCGGGGAGCTGTTTTTT